Listed below are T cell receptor beta chains from one sample, sequenced in a study. In TCRdb, the RT-PCR reads were re-called with MiXCR into one record per CDR3 protein. The repertoire includes about 680,000 distinct CDR3 sequences, 11% to 15% of them detected once, and 3.6% sits in the top ten. Sequenced input: memory CD4+ T cells from blood. The receptors originated from a female donor in good health, serving as a healthy control. Both conserved end residues are part of each CDR3. The D gene is left open where the match is weak. Some rows have no size entry. The others give once, few or many, or a class for an expanded clone.

clone_size,v_call,d_call,j_call,cdr3_aa,cdr3_nt
NA,TRBV10-3,NA,TRBJ1-1,CAISPGTKGAEAFF,TGTGCCATCAGCCCCGGGACCAAGGGCGCTGAAGCTTTCTTT
NA,TRBV5-1,NA,TRBJ1-1,CASSRAVPAEAFF,TGCGCCAGCAGCCGAGCGGTTCCCGCTGAAGCTTTCTTT
many,TRBV5-1,NA,TRBJ1-2,CASSFLTGRNYGYTF,TGCGCCAGCAGCTTCCTGACAGGACGGAACTATGGCTACACCTTC
NA,TRBV20-1,TRBD2,TRBJ2-3,CSATAGAFTDTQYF,TGCAGTGCTACGGCGGGAGCGTTTACAGATACGCAGTATTTT
NA,TRBV15,NA,TRBJ1-5,CATSRDDGTPQPQHF,TGTGCCACCAGCAGAGATGACGGGACACCACAGCCCCAGCATTTT
many,TRBV12-3/TRBV12-4,TRBD1,TRBJ1-6,CASSSTGVQTPLHF,TGTGCCAGCAGTTCTACAGGGGTACAAACACCCCTCCACTTT
few,TRBV14,NA,TRBJ2-5,CASSQTGFPEGQYF,TGTGCCAGCAGCCAGACAGGCTTCCCAGAGGGCCAGTACTTC
many,TRBV7-3,TRBD1,TRBJ2-1,CASSLAITGDNEQFF,TGTGCCAGCAGCTTGGCCATTACAGGGGACAATGAGCAGTTCTTC
many,TRBV7-2,TRBD2,TRBJ2-7,CASSLQRTSVYEQYF,TGTGCCAGCAGCCTTCAAAGGACTAGCGTCTACGAGCAGTACTTC
NA,TRBV29-1,TRBD1,TRBJ1-2,CSALRGLGFNSYGYTF,TGCAGCGCCTTAAGGGGGCTGGGATTTAATAGCTATGGCTACACCTTC
NA,TRBV20-1,TRBD2,TRBJ2-5,CSAAGTSGRETQYF,TGCAGTGCCGCGGGGACTAGCGGGAGGGAGACCCAGTACTTC
few,TRBV20-1,TRBD2,TRBJ2-3,CSARDGLAGYASTDTQYF,TGCAGTGCTAGAGACGGCCTAGCGGGTTACGCTAGCACAGATACGCAGTATTTT
many,TRBV20-1,TRBD1,TRBJ1-6,CSAARQGRNSPLHF,TGCAGTGCTGCTAGACAGGGTCGGAATTCACCCCTCCACTTT
NA,TRBV7-9,NA,TRBJ1-5,CASSADVPMSNQPQHF,TGTGCCAGCAGCGCGGACGTCCCTATGAGCAATCAGCCCCAGCATTTT
NA,TRBV5-1,NA,TRBJ2-7,CASSLVGAPTSYEQYF,TGCGCCAGCAGCTTGGTGGGGGCCCCTACCTCCTACGAGCAGTACTTC
few,TRBV7-8,NA,TRBJ1-5,CASSTDPHGQPQHF,TGTGCCAGCAGCACAGACCCACACGGGCAGCCCCAGCATTTT
few,TRBV20-1,TRBD2,TRBJ2-1,CSATIRGRGNNEQFF,TGCAGTGCCACAATCCGCGGGAGGGGAAACAATGAGCAGTTCTTC
NA,TRBV6-2/TRBV6-3,TRBD2,TRBJ2-2,CASLTSGVYTGELFF,TGTGCCAGTCTGACTAGCGGGGTTTACACCGGGGAGCTGTTTTTT
many,TRBV24-1,NA,TRBJ2-1,CATSDGNYNEQFF,TGTGCCACAAGCGACGGTAACTACAATGAGCAGTTCTTC
NA,TRBV28,NA,TRBJ2-3,CASSPIQGGTDTQYF,TGTGCCAGCAGTCCGATACAGGGCGGCACAGATACGCAGTATTTT
NA,TRBV5-1,TRBD2,TRBJ2-1,CASSLESGRNDEQFF,TGTGCCAGCAGCTTGGAAAGCGGGAGGAACGATGAGCAGTTCTTC
few,TRBV28,TRBD1,TRBJ2-7,CASSLTGQGYEQYF,TGTGCCAGCAGTTTAACGGGACAGGGCTACGAGCAGTACTTC
few,TRBV20-1,TRBD1,TRBJ1-1,CRPQGAATKNTEAFF,TGCAGACCACAGGGGGCGGCCACTAAAAACACTGAAGCTTTCTTT
many,TRBV6-5,NA,TRBJ2-5,CASSYYQAPQETQYF,TGTGCCAGCAGTTACTACCAGGCGCCACAAGAGACCCAGTACTTC
few,TRBV7-2,NA,TRBJ1-6,CASSLTAVPYNSPLHF,TGTGCCAGCAGCTTAACGGCGGTACCCTATAATTCACCCCTCCACTTT
many,TRBV29-1,TRBD1,TRBJ1-3,CSVRQGFSGNTIYF,TGCAGCGTTCGACAGGGCTTCTCTGGAAACACCATATATTTT
few,TRBV15,NA,TRBJ2-7,CATSRGVVNEQYF,TGTGCCACCAGCAGAGGGGTTGTCAACGAGCAGTACTTC
many,TRBV29-1,NA,TRBJ1-2,CSTNDGLYGYTF,TGCAGCACCAACGACGGGTTATATGGCTACACCTTC
NA,TRBV28,TRBD1,TRBJ1-1,CASSSAGTGGTEAFF,TGTGCCAGCAGCTCAGCCGGGACAGGGGGCACTGAAGCTTTCTTT
few,TRBV5-1,NA,TRBJ2-5,CASSLIGAQETQYF,TGCGCCAGCAGCTTGATAGGGGCCCAAGAGACCCAGTACTTC
NA,TRBV7-2,NA,TRBJ1-6,CASSVKGDNSPLHF,TGTGCCAGCAGCGTAAAGGGGGATAATTCACCCCTCCACTTT
many,TRBV29-1,TRBD1,TRBJ1-1,CSVPNRGNTEAFF,TGCAGCGTCCCGAACAGGGGGAACACTGAAGCTTTCTTT
NA,TRBV7-2,TRBD2,TRBJ2-3,CASRRLADTQYF,TGTGCCAGCAGACGACTAGCGGATACGCAGTATTTT
NA,TRBV20-1,NA,TRBJ1-3,CSARDRDDPGNTIYF,TGCAGTGCTAGAGATCGGGACGATCCGGGAAACACCATATATTTT
few,TRBV20-1,NA,TRBJ1-1,CSAALTVNTEAFF,TGCAGTGCTGCCCTCACAGTGAACACTGAAGCTTTCTTT
few,TRBV7-9,TRBD2,TRBJ2-1,CASSYGTSGNEQFF,TGTGCCAGCAGCTATGGGACTAGCGGGAATGAGCAGTTCTTC
few,TRBV7-6,NA,TRBJ2-3,CASIPAVGREAADTQYF,TGTGCCAGCATCCCAGCGGTCGGTAGGGAGGCCGCAGATACGCAGTATTTT
NA,TRBV2,TRBD1,TRBJ1-4,CASRSQAGGEKLFF,TGTGCCAGCAGGAGTCAGGCAGGGGGTGAAAAACTGTTTTTT
NA,TRBV28,TRBD2,TRBJ2-3,CASCSGGAEDTQYF,TGTGCCAGCTGCAGCGGGGGGGCGGAAGATACGCAGTATTTT
few,TRBV24-1,NA,TRBJ1-2,CATSDLDYGYTF,TGTGCCACCAGTGACCTTGACTATGGCTACACCTTC
few,TRBV9,NA,TRBJ2-3,CASSALPGAAGTDTQYF,TGTGCCAGCAGCGCCCTTCCGGGGGCGGCGGGCACAGATACGCAGTATTTT
many,TRBV5-1,TRBD2,TRBJ2-5,CASYTSGPFGETQYF,TGCGCCAGTTACACTAGCGGGCCCTTCGGAGAGACCCAGTACTTC
many,TRBV5-1,TRBD2,TRBJ2-7,CASSLGTSVNVRRWTYEQYF,TGCGCCAGCAGCTTGGGGACTAGCGTTAACGTTCGCCGGTGGACCTACGAGCAGTACTTC
NA,TRBV7-2,NA,TRBJ1-6,CASSLVSSPLHF,TGTGCCAGCAGCTTAGTTTCATCACCCCTCCACTTT
NA,TRBV10-3,NA,TRBJ1-6,CAISGQSSYNSPLHF,TGTGCCATCAGTGGACAGAGCTCCTATAATTCACCCCTCCACTTT
NA,TRBV12-3/TRBV12-4,NA,TRBJ1-2,CASSLSRGQRRSKHGYTF,TGTGCCAGCAGTTTATCTCGGGGTCAAAGGAGGAGTAAACATGGCTACACCTTC
many,TRBV20-1,NA,TRBJ2-7,CSASSARGSYEQYF,TGCAGTGCTAGCTCGGCCAGGGGCTCCTACGAGCAGTACTTC
few,TRBV20-1,NA,TRBJ2-7,CSAPRLTASYEQYF,TGCAGTGCCCCTCGTTTGACGGCTTCCTACGAGCAGTACTTC
many,TRBV12-3/TRBV12-4,NA,TRBJ2-5,CASMGEETQYF,TGTGCCAGCATGGGCGAAGAGACCCAGTACTTC
few,TRBV20-1,TRBD1,TRBJ2-2,CSARVMGGTGASSANTGELFF,TGCAGTGCTAGAGTCATGGGCGGGACAGGGGCTTCTTCGGCGAACACCGGGGAGCTGTTTTTT